This TCR beta chain was profiled in a study of control samples from healthy donors and cancer patients. Method: immunoSEQ multiplex PCR; TCRdb's copy keeps in-frame clones and lacks some. The repertoire holds about 130,000 clones, over 85% seen once, with 5.5% in the top ten. This receptor was obtained from a man younger than 35 in good health. The sample was blood.

CDR3 region: CASTPGLGTYEQYF. DNA of the CDR3: TGTGCCAGCACCCCGGGACTAGGAACCTACGAGCAGTACTTC. The V and J genes are TRBV28 and TRBJ2-7; 8 bases agree with TRBD2. The germline gives CDR1 MDHEN, CDR2 SYDVKM. Trimming took 7 bases from V and 2 from J; bases not matched to a gene: 7. This CDR3 region has 14 residues.